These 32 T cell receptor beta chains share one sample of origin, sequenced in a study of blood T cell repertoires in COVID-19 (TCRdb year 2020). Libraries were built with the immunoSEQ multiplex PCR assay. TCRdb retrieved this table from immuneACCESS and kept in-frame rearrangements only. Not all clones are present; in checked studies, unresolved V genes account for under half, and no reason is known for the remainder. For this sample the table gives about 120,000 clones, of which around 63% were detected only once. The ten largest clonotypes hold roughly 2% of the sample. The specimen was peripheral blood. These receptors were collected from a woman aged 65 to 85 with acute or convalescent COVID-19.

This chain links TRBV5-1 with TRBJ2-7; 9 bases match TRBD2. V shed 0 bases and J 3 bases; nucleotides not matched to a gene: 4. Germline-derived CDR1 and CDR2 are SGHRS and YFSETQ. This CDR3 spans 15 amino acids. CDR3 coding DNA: TGCGCCAGCAGCTTGGGTTCGACTAGCGGCTACGAGCAGTACTTC. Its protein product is CASSLGSTSGYEQYF.

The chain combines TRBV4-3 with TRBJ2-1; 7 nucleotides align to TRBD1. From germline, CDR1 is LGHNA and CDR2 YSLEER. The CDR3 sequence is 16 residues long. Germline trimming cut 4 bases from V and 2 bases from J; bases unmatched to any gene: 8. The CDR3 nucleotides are TGCGCCAGCAGCCGACGACAGGGCTCTGCCTACAATGAGCAGTTCTTC. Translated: CASSRRQGSAYNEQFF.

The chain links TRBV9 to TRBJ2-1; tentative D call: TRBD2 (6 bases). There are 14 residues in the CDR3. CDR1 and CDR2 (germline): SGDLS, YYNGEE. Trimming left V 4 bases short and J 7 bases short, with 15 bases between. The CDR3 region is CASSPLLGGNEQFF. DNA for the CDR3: TGTGCCAGCAGCCCCCTACTGGGAGGTAATGAGCAGTTCTTC.

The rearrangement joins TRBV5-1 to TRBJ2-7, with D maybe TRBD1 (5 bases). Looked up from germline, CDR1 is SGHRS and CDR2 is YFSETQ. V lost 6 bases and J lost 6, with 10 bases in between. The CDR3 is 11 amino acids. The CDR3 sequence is CASKGASEQYF. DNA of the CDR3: TGCGCCAGCAAAGGGGCGAGCGAGCAGTACTTC. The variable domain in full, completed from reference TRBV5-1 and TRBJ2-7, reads KAGVTQTPRYLIKTRGQQVTLSCSPISGHRSVSWYQQTPGQGLQFLFEYFSETQRNKGNFPGRFSGRQFSNSRSEMNVSTLELGDSALYLCASKGASEQYFGPGTRLTVT.

The CDR3 sequence is CASSSKPGQGAPSYGYTF. The CDR3 DNA sequence: TGTGCCAGTAGTTCAAAGCCGGGACAGGGGGCGCCTAGCTATGGCTACACCTTC. The rearrangement links TRBV19 to TRBJ1-2; TRBD1 aligns across 12 bases. V shed 5 bases and J 4 bases; nucleotides not matched to a gene: 14. The germline gives CDR1 LNHDA, CDR2 SQIVND (reference sequence). The CDR3 sequence is 18 residues long.

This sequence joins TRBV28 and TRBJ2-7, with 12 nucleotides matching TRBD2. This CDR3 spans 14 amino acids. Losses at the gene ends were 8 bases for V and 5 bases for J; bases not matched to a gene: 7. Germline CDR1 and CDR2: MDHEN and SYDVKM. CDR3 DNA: TGTGCCAGCCTAGCGGGAGGGCCCAGGGACGAGCAGTACTTC. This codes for CASLAGGPRDEQYF. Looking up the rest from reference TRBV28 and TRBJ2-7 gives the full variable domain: DVKVTQSSRYLVKRTGEKVFLECVQDMDHENMFWYRQDPGLGLRLIYFSYDVKMKEKGDIPEGYSVSREKKERFSLILESASTNQTSMYLCASLAGGPRDEQYFGPGTRLTVT.

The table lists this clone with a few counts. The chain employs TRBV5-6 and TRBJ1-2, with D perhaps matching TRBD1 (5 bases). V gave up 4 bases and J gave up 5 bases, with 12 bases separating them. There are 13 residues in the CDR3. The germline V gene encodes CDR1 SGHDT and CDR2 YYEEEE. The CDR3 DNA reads TGTGCCAGCAGCCTATTGGGGGGATATGGCTACACCTTC. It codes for CASSLLGGYGYTF.

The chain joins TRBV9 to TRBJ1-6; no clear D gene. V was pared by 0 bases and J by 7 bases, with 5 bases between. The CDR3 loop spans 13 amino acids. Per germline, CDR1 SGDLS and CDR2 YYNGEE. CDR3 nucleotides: TGTGCCAGCAGCGTAGACCTAAATTCACCCCTCCACTTT. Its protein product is CASSVDLNSPLHF. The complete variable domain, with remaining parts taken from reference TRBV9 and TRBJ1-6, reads DSGVTQTPKHLITATGQRVTLRCSPRSGDLSVYWYQQSLDQGLQFLIQYYNGEERAKGNILERFSAQQFPDLHSELNLSSLELGDSALYFCASSVDLNSPLHFGNGTRLTVT.

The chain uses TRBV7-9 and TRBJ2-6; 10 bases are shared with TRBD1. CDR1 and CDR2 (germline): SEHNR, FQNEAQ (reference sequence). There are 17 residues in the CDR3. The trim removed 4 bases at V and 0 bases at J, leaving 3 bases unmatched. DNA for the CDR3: TGTGCCAGCAGCTCTCGGGACAGGGGCTCTGGGGCCAACGTCCTGACTTTC. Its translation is CASSSRDRGSGANVLTF. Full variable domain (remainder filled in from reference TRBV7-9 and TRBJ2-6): DTGVSQNPRHKITKRGQNVTFRCDPISEHNRLYWYRQTLGQGPEFLTYFQNEAQLEKSRLLSDRFSAERPKGSFSTLEIQRTEQGDSAMYLCASSSRDRGSGANVLTFGAGSRLTVL.

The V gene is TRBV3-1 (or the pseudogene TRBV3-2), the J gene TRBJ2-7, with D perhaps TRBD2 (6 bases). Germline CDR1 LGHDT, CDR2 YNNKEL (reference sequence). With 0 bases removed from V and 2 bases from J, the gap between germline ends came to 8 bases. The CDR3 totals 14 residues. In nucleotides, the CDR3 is TGTGCCAGCAGCCAAGACACGGGAGCCTACGAGCAGTACTTC. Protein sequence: CASSQDTGAYEQYF.

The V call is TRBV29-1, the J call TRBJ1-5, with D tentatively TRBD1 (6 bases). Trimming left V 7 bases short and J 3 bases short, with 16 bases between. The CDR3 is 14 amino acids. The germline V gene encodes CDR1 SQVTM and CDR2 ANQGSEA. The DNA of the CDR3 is TGCAGCGCGACAGGCTTCGTTTCCAATCAGCCCCAGCATTTT. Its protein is CSATGFVSNQPQHF.

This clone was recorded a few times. CDR3 sequence: CASMERVEGDTQYF. The CDR3 DNA reads as TGTGCCAGCATGGAGCGGGTCGAAGGAGATACGCAGTATTTT. The chain combines TRBV7-9 with TRBJ2-3, with D possibly being TRBD2 (6 bases). Trimming stripped 7 bases from V and 5 bases from J, with 16 bases between. CDR3 length equals 14 residues. Germline V gene sequence: CDR1 SEHNR, CDR2 FQNEAQ (reference sequence). Looking up the rest from reference TRBV7-9 and TRBJ2-3 gives the full variable domain: DTGVSQNPRHKITKRGQNVTFRCDPISEHNRLYWYRQTLGQGPEFLTYFQNEAQLEKSRLLSDRFSAERPKGSFSTLEIQRTEQGDSAMYLCASMERVEGDTQYFGPGTRLTVL.

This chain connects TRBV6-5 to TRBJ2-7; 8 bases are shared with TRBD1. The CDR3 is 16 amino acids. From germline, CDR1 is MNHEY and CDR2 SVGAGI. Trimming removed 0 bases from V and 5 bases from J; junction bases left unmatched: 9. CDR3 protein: CASSYSYGDRWDEQYF. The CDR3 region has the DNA TGTGCCAGCAGTTACTCGTATGGGGACAGGTGGGACGAGCAGTACTTC.

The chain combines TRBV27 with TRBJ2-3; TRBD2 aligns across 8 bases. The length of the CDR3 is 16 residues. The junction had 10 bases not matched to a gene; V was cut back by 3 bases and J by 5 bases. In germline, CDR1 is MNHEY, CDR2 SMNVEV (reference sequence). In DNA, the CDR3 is TGTGCCAGCAGTTTGGGTGGGCGGGAGGTCCAAGATACGCAGTATTTT. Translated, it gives CASSLGGREVQDTQYF.

Here the CDR3 reads CASSLEAGLNYGYTF. The CDR3 DNA reads TGTGCCAGCAGCTTGGAAGCAGGACTAAACTATGGCTACACCTTC. This chain links TRBV5-6 with TRBJ1-2, with D unresolved. Trimming removed 0 bases at V and 2 bases at J, with 11 bases between. Germline loops: CDR1 SGHDT, CDR2 YYEEEE. This CDR3 contains 15 residues.

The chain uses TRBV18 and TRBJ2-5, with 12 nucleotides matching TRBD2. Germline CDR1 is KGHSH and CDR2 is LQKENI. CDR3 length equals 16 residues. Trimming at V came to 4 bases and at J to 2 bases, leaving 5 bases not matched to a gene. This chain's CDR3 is CASSLRTSGTQETQYF. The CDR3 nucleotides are TGTGCCAGCTCACTTAGGACTAGCGGGACTCAAGAGACCCAGTACTTC.

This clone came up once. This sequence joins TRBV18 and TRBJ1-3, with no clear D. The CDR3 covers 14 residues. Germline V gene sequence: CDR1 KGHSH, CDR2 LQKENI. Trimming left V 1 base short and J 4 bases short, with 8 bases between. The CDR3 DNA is TGTGCCAGCTCACCACAGGGAGCCGGAAACACCATATATTTT. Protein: CASSPQGAGNTIYF.

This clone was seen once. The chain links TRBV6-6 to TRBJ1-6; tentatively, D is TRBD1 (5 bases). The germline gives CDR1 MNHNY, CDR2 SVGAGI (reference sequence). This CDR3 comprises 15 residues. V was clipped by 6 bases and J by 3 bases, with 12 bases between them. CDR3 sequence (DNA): TGTGCCAGCAGACCCGGGGGGAACTATAATTCACCCCTCCACTTT. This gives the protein CASRPGGNYNSPLHF.

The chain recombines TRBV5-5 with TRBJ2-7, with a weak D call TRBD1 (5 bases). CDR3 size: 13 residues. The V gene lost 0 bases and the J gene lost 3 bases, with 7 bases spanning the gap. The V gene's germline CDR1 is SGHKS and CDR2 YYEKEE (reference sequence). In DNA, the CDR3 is TGTGCCAGCAGCTTGGCAGGGCTCTACGAGCAGTACTTC. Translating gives CASSLAGLYEQYF.

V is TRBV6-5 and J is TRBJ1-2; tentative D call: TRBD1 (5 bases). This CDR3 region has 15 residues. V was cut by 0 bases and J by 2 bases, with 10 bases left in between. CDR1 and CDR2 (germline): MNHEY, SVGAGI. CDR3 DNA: TGTGCCAGCAGTTACTCGACTGGGGCCAACTATGGCTACACCTTC. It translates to CASSYSTGANYGYTF.

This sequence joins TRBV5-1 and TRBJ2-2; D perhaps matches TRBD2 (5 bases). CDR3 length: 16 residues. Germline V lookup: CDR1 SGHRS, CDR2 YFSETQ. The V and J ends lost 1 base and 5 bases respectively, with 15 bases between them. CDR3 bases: TGCGCCAGCAGCTTGCGAACGGGGATTGGGACCGGGGAGCTGTTTTTT. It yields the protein CASSLRTGIGTGELFF.

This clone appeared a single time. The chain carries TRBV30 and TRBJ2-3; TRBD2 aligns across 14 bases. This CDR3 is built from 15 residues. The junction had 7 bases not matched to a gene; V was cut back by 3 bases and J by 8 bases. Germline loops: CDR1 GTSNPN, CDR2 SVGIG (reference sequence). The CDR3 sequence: CAWRDGTSGSGTQYF. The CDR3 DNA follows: TGTGCCTGGAGGGACGGGACTAGCGGGAGTGGTACGCAGTATTTT. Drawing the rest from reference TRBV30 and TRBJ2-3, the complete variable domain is SQTIHQWPATLVQPVGSPLSLECTVEGTSNPNLYWYRQAAGRGLQLLFYSVGIGQISSEVPQNLSASRPQDRQFILSSKKLLLSDSGFYLCAWRDGTSGSGTQYFGPGTRLTVL.

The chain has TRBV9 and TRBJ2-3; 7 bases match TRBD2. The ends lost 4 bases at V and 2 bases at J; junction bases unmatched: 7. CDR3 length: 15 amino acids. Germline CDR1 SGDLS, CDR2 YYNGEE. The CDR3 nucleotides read TGTGCCAGCAGCTTAGGAGGGAGGGTCACAGATACGCAGTATTTT. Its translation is CASSLGGRVTDTQYF.

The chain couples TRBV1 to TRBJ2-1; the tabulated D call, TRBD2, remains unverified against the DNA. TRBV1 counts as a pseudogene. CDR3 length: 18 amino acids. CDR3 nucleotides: TGCACCAGCAGTTCAACGCACCCCGGGACTAGTTTATCCAATGAGCAGTTCTTC. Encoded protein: CTSSSTHPGTSLSNEQFF.

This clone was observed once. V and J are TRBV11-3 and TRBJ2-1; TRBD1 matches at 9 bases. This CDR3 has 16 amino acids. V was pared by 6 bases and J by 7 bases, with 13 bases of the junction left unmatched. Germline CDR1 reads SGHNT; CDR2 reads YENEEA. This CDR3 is CASSSTRGQGWNEQFF. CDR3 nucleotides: TGTGCCAGCAGTTCCACTAGGGGACAGGGTTGGAATGAGCAGTTCTTC.

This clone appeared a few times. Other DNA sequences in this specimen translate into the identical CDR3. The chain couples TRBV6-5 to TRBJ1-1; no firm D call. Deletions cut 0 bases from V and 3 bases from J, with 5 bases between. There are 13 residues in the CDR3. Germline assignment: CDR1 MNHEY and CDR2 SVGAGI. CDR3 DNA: TGTGCCAGCAGTTACTCTCGGGACACTGAAGCTTTCTTT. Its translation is CASSYSRDTEAFF.

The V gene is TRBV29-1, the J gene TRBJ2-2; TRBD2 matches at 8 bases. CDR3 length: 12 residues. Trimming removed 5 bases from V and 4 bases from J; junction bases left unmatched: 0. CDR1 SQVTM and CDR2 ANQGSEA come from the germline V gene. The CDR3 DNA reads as TGCAGCGTTCGGGGGGGCACCGGGGAGCTGTTTTTT. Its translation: CSVRGGTGELFF.

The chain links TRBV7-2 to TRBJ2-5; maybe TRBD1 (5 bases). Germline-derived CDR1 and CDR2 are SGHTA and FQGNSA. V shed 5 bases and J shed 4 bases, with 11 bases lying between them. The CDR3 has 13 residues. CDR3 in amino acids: CASSVRVGETQYF. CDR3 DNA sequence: TGTGCCAGCAGCGTCAGGGTGGGAGAGACCCAGTACTTC.

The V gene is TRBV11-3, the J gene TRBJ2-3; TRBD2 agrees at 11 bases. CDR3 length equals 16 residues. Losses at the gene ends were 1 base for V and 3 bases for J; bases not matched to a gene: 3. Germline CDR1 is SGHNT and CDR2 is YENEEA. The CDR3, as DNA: TGTGCCAGCAGCTTAGGGCTAGCGGGAGGAACAGATACGCAGTATTTT. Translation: CASSLGLAGGTDTQYF.

For the CDR3, the DNA is TGTGCCAGCAATTCCAGGGGCTCCTATAATTCACCCCTCCACTTT. Protein: CASNSRGSYNSPLHF. The V call is TRBV27, the J call TRBJ1-6; tentatively, D is TRBD1 (6 bases). CDR3 length equals 15 residues. Per the germline V gene, CDR1 is MNHEY and CDR2 is SMNVEV (reference sequence). V lost 7 bases and J lost 0, with 10 bases in between.

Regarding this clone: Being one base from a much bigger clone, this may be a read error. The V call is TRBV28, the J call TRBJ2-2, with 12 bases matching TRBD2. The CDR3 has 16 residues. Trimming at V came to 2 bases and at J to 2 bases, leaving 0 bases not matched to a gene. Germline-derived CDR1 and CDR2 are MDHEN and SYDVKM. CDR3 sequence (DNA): TGTGCCAGCAGTTTAGGACTAGCGGGAAACACCGGGGAGCTGTTTTTT. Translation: CASSLGLAGNTGELFF. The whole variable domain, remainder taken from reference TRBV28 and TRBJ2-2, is DVKVTQSSRYLVKRTGEKVFLECVQDMDHENMFWYRQDPGLGLRLIYFSYDVKMKEKGDIPEGYSVSREKKERFSLILESASTNQTSMYLCASSLGLAGNTGELFFGEGSRLTVL.

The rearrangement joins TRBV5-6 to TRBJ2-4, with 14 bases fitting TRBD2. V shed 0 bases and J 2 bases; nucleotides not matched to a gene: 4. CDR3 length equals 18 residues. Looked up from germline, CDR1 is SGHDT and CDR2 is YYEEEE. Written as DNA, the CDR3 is TGTGCCAGCAGCTTGGGACTAGCGGGAGGGCCAACCAAAAACATTCAGTACTTC. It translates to CASSLGLAGGPTKNIQYF.